This T cell receptor beta chain was retrieved from a study of blood T cell repertoires in COVID-19. Study context: Samples of COVID-19 (acute and convalescent) were obtained from the United States, Italy and Spain. T cells, B-cell-depleted T cells, or PBMCs supplied cDNA or gDNA.

As handled by the study authors: Quantification of nucleated cells was approximated via reference gene primer amplification. Sequencing used immunoSEQ multiplex PCR; TCRdb keeps in-frame clones, though not all of them. Clone size and the V and J calls come from that table; the DNA yielded D and trimming. The data hold about 63,000 clones, with 79% observed a single time. Germline trimming cut 3 bases from V and 10 bases from J; bases unmatched to any gene: 5. CDR1 is SGHTS, CDR2 YDEGEE, per germline. This CDR3 is 12 amino acids long. Sequences were obtained from peripheral blood. This TCR was sampled from a human donor in a cohort sampled during active COVID-19. This rearrangement joins TRBV5-8 to TRBJ2-3; 7 bases align to TRBD1. The CDR3 protein is CASSSRQGPQYF. CDR3 bases: TGTGCCAGCAGCTCGAGACAGGGCCCGCAGTATTTT.